The rows below give T cell receptor beta chains drawn from one sample of a study of control samples from healthy donors and cancer patients. TCRdb's table, derived via immunoSEQ multiplex PCR, lists solely in-frame clones and lacks some. The sample records about 140,000 clones, around 94% being singletons. Sequenced sample: blood. These receptors came from a man aged 35-49 years in good health. Both conserved end residues are part of each CDR3. Fields, in order: J gene, clone size, V gene, CDR3 protein. Not every row has a clone size; where given, it reads once, few, many or a size class.

j_call: TRBJ2-7; clone_size: .; v_call: TRBV13; cdr3_aa: CASSQGSSYEQYF
j_call: TRBJ1-4; clone_size: .; v_call: TRBV7-9; cdr3_aa: CASSPPAGRDRNEKLFF
j_call: TRBJ2-2; clone_size: .; v_call: TRBV10-3; cdr3_aa: CAISRENTGELFF
j_call: TRBJ2-1; clone_size: .; v_call: TRBV5-4; cdr3_aa: CASSLTISSYNEQFF
j_call: TRBJ1-1; clone_size: .; v_call: TRBV20-1; cdr3_aa: CSASLVGETEAFF
j_call: TRBJ2-3; clone_size: .; v_call: TRBV7-8; cdr3_aa: CASSTSGRSTDTQYF
j_call: TRBJ2-7; clone_size: .; v_call: TRBV28; cdr3_aa: CASSIPEGLHEQYF
j_call: TRBJ1-1; clone_size: .; v_call: TRBV28; cdr3_aa: CASSQGVGTEAFF
j_call: TRBJ1-4; clone_size: .; v_call: TRBV24-1; cdr3_aa: CATSDSLNRVWFF
j_call: TRBJ1-2; clone_size: once; v_call: TRBV10-3; cdr3_aa: CAILAGSNYGYTF
j_call: TRBJ1-2; clone_size: .; v_call: TRBV6-5; cdr3_aa: CASRPGQGLGGYTF
j_call: TRBJ2-1; clone_size: .; v_call: TRBV2; cdr3_aa: CASSGLAGVGGYEQFF
j_call: TRBJ1-1; clone_size: .; v_call: TRBV7-9; cdr3_aa: CASSRRRTGRTEAFF
j_call: TRBJ1-1; clone_size: .; v_call: TRBV5-5; cdr3_aa: CASSLVRQMNTEAFF
j_call: TRBJ2-2; clone_size: .; v_call: TRBV6-6; cdr3_aa: CASKKGTGGTGELFF
j_call: TRBJ1-1; clone_size: .; v_call: TRBV5-4; cdr3_aa: CASSPRRSEAFF
j_call: TRBJ2-1; clone_size: .; v_call: TRBV6-6; cdr3_aa: CASSYHSRSSYNEQFF
j_call: TRBJ2-2; clone_size: .; v_call: TRBV7-3; cdr3_aa: CASSRDGQGPGELFF
j_call: TRBJ1-4; clone_size: .; v_call: TRBV5-6; cdr3_aa: CASSLGQPNEKLFF
j_call: TRBJ2-7; clone_size: once; v_call: TRBV18; cdr3_aa: CASSPPAGYEQYF
j_call: TRBJ1-1; clone_size: .; v_call: TRBV7-9; cdr3_aa: CASSLGGHYGNTEAFF
j_call: TRBJ2-5; clone_size: .; v_call: TRBV18; cdr3_aa: CASSRGQTETQYF
j_call: TRBJ1-1; clone_size: once; v_call: TRBV7-9; cdr3_aa: CASRGGETEAFF
j_call: TRBJ2-2; clone_size: .; v_call: TRBV19; cdr3_aa: CASSIRQGKNTGELFF
j_call: TRBJ2-7; clone_size: .; v_call: TRBV11-1; cdr3_aa: CASSFGARQGGEQYF
j_call: TRBJ1-2; clone_size: .; v_call: TRBV24-1; cdr3_aa: CATSDTRGEANYGYTF
j_call: TRBJ2-7; clone_size: .; v_call: TRBV6-5; cdr3_aa: CASSSAGTSGYEQYF
j_call: TRBJ1-1; clone_size: .; v_call: TRBV2; cdr3_aa: CASTAGGVTEAFF
j_call: TRBJ1-2; clone_size: .; v_call: TRBV18; cdr3_aa: CASSLDRTYNYGYTF
j_call: TRBJ1-1; clone_size: .; v_call: TRBV11-2; cdr3_aa: CASYGIRGGSTEAFF
j_call: TRBJ1-3; clone_size: .; v_call: TRBV12-5; cdr3_aa: CASGPGGVVSSGNTIYF
j_call: TRBJ2-3; clone_size: .; v_call: TRBV29-1; cdr3_aa: CSAHTGTSTDTQYF
j_call: TRBJ2-2; clone_size: .; v_call: TRBV19; cdr3_aa: CASSTLLAGTNTGELFF
j_call: TRBJ1-5; clone_size: .; v_call: TRBV24-1; cdr3_aa: CATSHRENQPQHF
j_call: TRBJ2-3; clone_size: .; v_call: TRBV5-1; cdr3_aa: CASSFNSGGRTDTQYF
j_call: TRBJ2-7; clone_size: .; v_call: TRBV6-6; cdr3_aa: CASTPVQLPSYEQYF
j_call: TRBJ1-1; clone_size: .; v_call: TRBV4-1; cdr3_aa: CASSSRGTEAFF
j_call: TRBJ2-1; clone_size: .; v_call: TRBV6-5; cdr3_aa: CASKSGPTYNEQFF
j_call: TRBJ2-7; clone_size: .; v_call: TRBV5-5; cdr3_aa: CASSLGTGGLVDEQYF
j_call: TRBJ1-3; clone_size: .; v_call: TRBV30; cdr3_aa: CAWSVGQALRNTIYF
j_call: TRBJ1-1; clone_size: .; v_call: TRBV6-5; cdr3_aa: CASRTYATGTEAFF
j_call: TRBJ1-3; clone_size: .; v_call: TRBV7-8; cdr3_aa: CASSFPGYGNTIYF